Listed here are 20 T cell receptor beta chains from one sample, sequenced in a study of cytomegalovirus exposure and HLA in healthy donors. TCRdb's copy holds only in-frame clones and misses some; the assay was immunoSEQ multiplex PCR. The sample has about 56,000 clones, more than 80% seen once; the top ten hold under 7%. The sample was PBMCs. These receptors all stem from a woman aged 18-35 years in good health and CMV-seronegative.

The chain uses TRBV7-9 and TRBJ2-7; the match to TRBD2 covers 11 bases. The CDR3 has 13 residues. The V gene end was trimmed by 5 bases and the J gene end by 12 bases; junction bases not matched to a gene: 9. CDR1 is SEHNR, CDR2 FQNEAQ, per germline (reference sequence). The chain's CDR3 is CASSPSGLAELYV. The DNA of the CDR3 is TGTGCCAGCAGCCCGTCGGGACTAGCGGAATTGTACGTC.

This chain uses TRBV12-5 with TRBJ2-7, with 14 bases aligning to TRBD2. Looked up from germline, CDR1 is LGHNT and CDR2 is FRNRAP. The V gene end was trimmed by 3 bases and the J gene end by 7 bases; junction bases not matched to a gene: 8. CDR3 size: 16 residues. The CDR3 loop is CASGFTGTSGSREQYV. DNA for the CDR3: TGTGCTAGTGGTTTCACCGGGACTAGCGGGAGTAGAGAGCAGTACGTC.

The V and J genes are TRBV9 and TRBJ2-2, with D possibly being TRBD1 (6 bases). This CDR3 is 16 amino acids long. Looked up from germline, CDR1 is SGDLS and CDR2 is YYNGEE. Trimming removed 0 bases from V and 3 bases from J, with 12 bases in between. The CDR3 region is CASSVEGQPYTGELFF. The CDR3 DNA reads as TGTGCCAGCAGCGTAGAGGGACAACCCTACACCGGGGAGCTGTTTTTT.

The chain recombines TRBV4-2 with TRBJ2-5; 7 bases fit TRBD2. Germline CDR1 LGHNA, CDR2 YNFKEQ. This CDR3 is built from 19 residues. Trimming at V came to 0 bases and at J to 4 bases, leaving 17 bases not matched to a gene. The CDR3 region is CASSQDGPRVRGRGETQYF. In nucleotides, the CDR3 is TGTGCCAGCAGCCAAGATGGTCCGAGGGTCCGGGGGAGGGGAGAGACCCAGTACTTC.

V gene TRBV5-5 combines with J gene TRBJ2-2; TRBD1 might be the D (5 bases). The germline gives CDR1 SGHKS, CDR2 YYEKEE (reference sequence). The CDR3 contains 16 residues. V was pared by 1 base and J by 0 bases, with 10 bases between. CDR3 sequence reads: CASSLFAGPNTGELFF. For the CDR3, the DNA is TGTGCCAGCAGCTTGTTCGCAGGGCCGAACACCGGGGAGCTGTTTTTT.

The V gene is TRBV27, the J gene TRBJ2-5; 7 bases fit TRBD2. The CDR3 totals 16 residues. The V gene end was trimmed by 8 bases and the J gene end by 1 base; junction bases not matched to a gene: 13. CDR1 and CDR2 (germline): MNHEY, SMNVEV (reference sequence). The CDR3: CASSSGWGGSQETQYF. The CDR3 bases are TGTGCCAGCTCAAGTGGCTGGGGCGGGAGCCAAGAGACCCAGTACTTC.

The chain has TRBV6-5 and TRBJ2-7; D perhaps matches TRBD2 (7 bases). CDR3 length: 15 amino acids. Trimming cost V 8 bases and J 4 bases, with 21 bases left between them. Germline CDR1 is MNHEY and CDR2 is SVGAGI. CDR3 residues: CASGPTGGANYEQYF. Written as DNA, the CDR3 is TGTGCCAGCGGACCTACTGGGGGGGCGAATTACGAGCAGTACTTC.

A remark on this clone: The same CDR3 also results from other DNA sequences found in this sample. The chain links TRBV19 to TRBJ1-1; no clear D. The CDR3 runs to 14 residues. With 1 base removed from V and 1 base from J, the gap between germline ends came to 7 bases. Germline V CDR1 and CDR2: LNHDA, SQIVND (reference sequence). The CDR3 nucleotides read TGTGCCAGTAGTATAGGCCAGAAGAACACTGAAGCTTTCTTT. Its protein is CASSIGQKNTEAFF.

In this sample, this clone turned up a few times. The chain carries TRBV6-1 and TRBJ2-5, with 12 bases identical to TRBD2. Losses at the gene ends were 2 bases for V and 2 bases for J; bases not matched to a gene: 0. The germline V gene has CDR1 MNHNS and CDR2 SASEGT. The CDR3 length is 15 residues. CDR3 DNA sequence: TGTGCCAGCAGTGAACTAGCGGGGGGGCAAGAGACCCAGTACTTC. Translated, it gives CASSELAGGQETQYF.

The chain couples TRBV15 to TRBJ1-1; maybe TRBD1 (5 bases). The CDR3 contains 15 residues. The ends were cut back, 0 bases at V and 5 bases at J, with 13 bases in the middle. Germline loops: CDR1 LNHNV, CDR2 YYDKDF (reference sequence). DNA of the CDR3: TGTGCCACCAGCAGAGATAGGCGGGGCGGGACTGAAGCTTTCTTT. It specifies CATSRDRRGGTEAFF.

This clone was recorded once. The chain couples TRBV9 to TRBJ1-2; TRBD1 is a possible D gene (5 bases). The V gene lost 4 bases and the J gene lost 5 bases, with 21 bases spanning the gap. Germline CDR1 reads SGDLS; CDR2 reads YYNGEE. The CDR3 extends over 16 amino acids. This CDR3 is CASSPKGSAANYGYTF. The DNA for the CDR3 is TGTGCCAGCAGCCCCAAGGGGTCGGCAGCCAATTATGGCTACACCTTC.

This clone has only one observation. The chain links TRBV19 to TRBJ2-1; maybe TRBD2 (5 bases). The CDR3 consists of 17 residues. Trimming took 7 bases from V and 5 from J, leaving 24 bases between them. Germline-derived CDR1 and CDR2 are LNHDA and SQIVND (reference sequence). The DNA of the CDR3 is TGTGCCAGTAAAAGCCTCGCCCTTCGCGGAGGAGACAATGAGCAGTTCTTC. Encoded protein: CASKSLALRGGDNEQFF. Full variable domain (missing parts from reference TRBV19 and TRBJ2-1): DGGITQSPKYLFRKEGQNVTLSCEQNLNHDAMYWYRQDPGQGLRLIYYSQIVNDFQKGDIAEGYSVSREKKESFPLTVTSAQKNPTAFYLCASKSLALRGGDNEQFFGPGTRLTVL.

A few counts support this clone. The chain combines TRBV2 with TRBJ1-2; perhaps TRBD1 as D (5 bases). This CDR3 has 13 residues. CDR1 and CDR2 from the germline V gene are SNHLY and FYNNEI. V gave up 5 bases and J gave up 4 bases, with 11 bases separating them. The CDR3 DNA reads as TGTGCCAGCAGTTCGACAGATTTCTATGGCTACACCTTC. Amino acids: CASSSTDFYGYTF.

The V gene is TRBV7-9, the J gene TRBJ2-1, with D unresolved. Between the trimmed V and J ends, which lost 7 bases and 4 bases, there was a span of 29 bases. The length of the CDR3 is 19 residues. CDR1 and CDR2 (germline): SEHNR, FQNEAQ (reference sequence). CDR3 loop: CASTLGRWQRLEKYNEQFF. DNA for the CDR3: TGTGCCAGCACCTTGGGCAGGTGGCAACGGCTTGAAAAATACAATGAGCAGTTCTTC.

This clone was found once. The chain employs TRBV2 and TRBJ2-7, with a possible D match to TRBD2 (6 bases). Trimming left V 8 bases short and J 7 bases short, with 18 bases between. The germline V gene encodes CDR1 SNHLY and CDR2 FYNNEI. The CDR3 totals 13 residues. The CDR3 spells CASVNGAGMEQYF. The CDR3 DNA reads TGTGCCAGCGTAAACGGCGCGGGGATGGAGCAGTACTTC.

This clone was seen a handful of times. V gene TRBV14 combines with J gene TRBJ2-3; TRBD2 matches at 9 bases. CDR3 size: 15 residues. Looked up from germline, CDR1 is SGHDN and CDR2 is FVKESK. Trimming at V came to 3 bases and at J to 1 base, leaving 2 bases not matched to a gene. The DNA of the CDR3 is TGTGCCAGCAGCCAGGGACTAGCAGGCACAGATACGCAGTATTTT. Its translation is CASSQGLAGTDTQYF.

This sequence joins TRBV19 and TRBJ1-1; 10 bases align to TRBD1. CDR1 is LNHDA, CDR2 SQIVND, per germline (reference sequence). This CDR3 has 15 residues. V lost 6 bases, J lost 4 bases, and 8 bases stayed unmatched. CDR3 coding DNA: TGTGCCAGTAGCATCACGACAGGGGGCCGCACTGAAGCTTTCTTT. Translated: CASSITTGGRTEAFF.

The J gene is TRBJ1-2, the V gene TRBV7-2; a weak D match, TRBD1 (5 bases). V was cut by 8 bases and J by 2 bases, with 6 bases left in between. This CDR3 has 11 residues. Germline V gene data show CDR1 as SGHTA and CDR2 as FQGNSA. The CDR3 bases are TGTGCCAGCGGGGGGAACTATGGCTACACCTTC. Amino acids: CASGGNYGYTF.

The V call is TRBV19, the J call TRBJ2-5; possible D gene TRBD2, 5 bases. Germline CDR1 and CDR2: LNHDA and SQIVND (reference sequence). With 1 base removed from V and 8 bases from J, the gap between germline ends came to 11 bases. The CDR3 runs 13 residues. The CDR3 DNA sequence: TGTGCCAGTAGTATAGGAGGGTCTCTTACCCAGTACTTC. This codes for CASSIGGSLTQYF. The entire variable domain, with the rest obtained from reference TRBV19 and TRBJ2-5, is as follows: DGGITQSPKYLFRKEGQNVTLSCEQNLNHDAMYWYRQDPGQGLRLIYYSQIVNDFQKGDIAEGYSVSREKKESFPLTVTSAQKNPTAFYLCASSIGGSLTQYFGPGTRLLVL.

V is TRBV6-5 and J is TRBJ1-6; unclear D gene. There are 13 residues in the CDR3. The germline V gene has CDR1 MNHEY and CDR2 SVGAGI. The germline V and J ends were trimmed by 2 bases and 7 bases, with 6 bases remaining between them. Here the CDR3 reads CASSYRRNSPLHF. The CDR3 DNA reads TGTGCCAGCAGTTACCGGCGGAATTCACCCCTCCACTTT.